A single sample gave rise to the 4 T cell receptor beta chains below, sequenced in a study of blood T cell repertoires in COVID-19. TCRdb's copy holds only in-frame clones and misses some; the assay was immunoSEQ multiplex PCR. The sample lists around 330,000 clones; about 91% were seen once. The sequencing input was PBMCs or T cells enriched from blood (not recorded which). Receptors were obtained from a woman under 30 who had recovered from COVID-19.

This chain joins TRBV5-8 and TRBJ1-3; D may be TRBD1 (6 bases). The CDR3 runs to 17 residues. The V gene's germline CDR1 is SGHTS and CDR2 YDEGEE. V shed 3 bases and J shed 0 bases, with 16 bases lying between them. The CDR3 here is CASSYWTVTTSGNTIYF. CDR3 sequence (DNA): TGTGCCAGCAGCTACTGGACAGTGACGACCTCTGGAAACACCATATATTTT. Drawing the rest from reference TRBV5-8 and TRBJ1-3, the complete variable domain is EAGVTQSPTHLIKTRGQQATLRCSPISGHTSVYWYQQALGLGLQFLLWYDEGEERNRGNFPPRFSGRQFPNYSSELNVNALELEDSALYLCASSYWTVTTSGNTIYFGEGSWLTVV.

The V call is TRBV29-1, the J call TRBJ1-4, with TRBD1 matching over 11 bases. The CDR3 runs 17 residues. CDR1 is SQVTM, CDR2 ANQGSEA, per germline. Trimming took 6 bases from V and 2 from J; bases not matched to a gene: 11. The CDR3 here is CSVTGQGERRTNEKLFF. DNA for the CDR3: TGCAGCGTGACGGGACAGGGGGAAAGGAGGACTAATGAAAAACTGTTTTTT.

The rearrangement uses TRBV29-1 and TRBJ2-3; D not certain. The germline V and J ends were trimmed by 4 bases and 6 bases, with 20 bases remaining between them. The germline gives CDR1 SQVTM, CDR2 ANQGSEA. This CDR3 has 15 amino acids. CDR3 nucleotide sequence: TGCAGCGTTGCTGGCGCCTACAGTCGCTCCGATACGCAGTATTTT. Amino acids: CSVAGAYSRSDTQYF.

The chain is built from TRBV27 and TRBJ2-4; 9 positions agree with TRBD2. Losses at the gene ends were 3 bases for V and 7 bases for J; bases not matched to a gene: 4. The germline gives CDR1 MNHEY, CDR2 SMNVEV (reference sequence). This CDR3 region has 14 residues. Here the CDR3 DNA reads TGTGCCAGCAGTTTGCGGGGGGGCAAGAACATTCAGTACTTC. Its translation: CASSLRGGKNIQYF.